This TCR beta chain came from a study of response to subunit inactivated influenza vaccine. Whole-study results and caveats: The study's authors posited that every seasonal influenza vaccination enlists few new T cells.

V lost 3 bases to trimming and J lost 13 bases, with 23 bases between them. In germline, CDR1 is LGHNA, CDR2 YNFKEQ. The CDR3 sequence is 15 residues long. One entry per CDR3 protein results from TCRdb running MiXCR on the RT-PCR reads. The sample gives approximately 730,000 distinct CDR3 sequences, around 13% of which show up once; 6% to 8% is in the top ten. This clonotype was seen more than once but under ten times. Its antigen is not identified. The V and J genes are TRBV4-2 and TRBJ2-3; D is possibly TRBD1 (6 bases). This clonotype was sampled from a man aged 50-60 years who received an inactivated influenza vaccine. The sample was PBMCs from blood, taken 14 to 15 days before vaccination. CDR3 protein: CASSHFVGALIGEYF. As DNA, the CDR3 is TGTGCCAGCAGCCACTTTGTGGGGGCCCTGATAGGGGAGTATTTT.